This entry lists 24 T cell receptor beta chains sequenced from one sample in a study of blood T cell repertoires in COVID-19. Assay used: immunoSEQ multiplex PCR; TCRdb lists only in-frame clones, some missing. This repertoire shows 200,000 to 250,000 clones, about 90% found once; its top ten account for 1% to 1.5%. Sequenced sample: peripheral blood. The receptors were sampled from a man aged 30 to 39 with acute or convalescent COVID-19.

The V gene is TRBV19, the J gene TRBJ2-7, with 7 bases lining up with TRBD2. Germline V lookup: CDR1 LNHDA, CDR2 SQIVND (reference sequence). The CDR3 covers 15 residues. V was clipped by 4 bases and J by 5 bases; unmatched bases: 11. The CDR3 is CASSTSLAANHEQYF. DNA for the CDR3: TGTGCCAGTAGTACCTCGCTAGCGGCTAATCACGAGCAGTACTTC.

The chain recombines TRBV15 with TRBJ1-2; 8 bases align to TRBD1. This CDR3 region has 13 residues. The junction had 6 bases not matched to a gene; V was cut back by 5 bases and J by 7 bases. Germline assignment: CDR1 LNHNV and CDR2 YYDKDF (reference sequence). The CDR3 loop is CATSSGQVLGYTF. The CDR3, as DNA: TGTGCCACCAGCTCGGGACAGGTCCTTGGCTACACCTTC.

The gene calls are TRBV2 and TRBJ1-5; D unresolved. This CDR3 has 13 residues. In germline, CDR1 is SNHLY, CDR2 FYNNEI. The ends were cut back, 6 bases at V and 4 bases at J, with 10 bases in the middle. The CDR3 nucleotides are TGTGCCAGCAGCGCTAGGCCAAATCAGCCCCAGCATTTT. The encoded protein is CASSARPNQPQHF.

V is TRBV5-1 and J is TRBJ2-5; the match to TRBD2 covers 13 bases. CDR3 size: 17 residues. CDR1 and CDR2 (germline): SGHRS, YFSETQ. Unmatched junction bases numbered 3, after V lost 0 bases and J lost 1 base. The CDR3 reads CASSLGLAGGGQETQYF. The CDR3 DNA sequence: TGCGCCAGCAGCTTGGGACTAGCGGGGGGAGGCCAAGAGACCCAGTACTTC.

This chain connects TRBV5-1 to TRBJ2-2; 12 bases line up with TRBD2. V lost 4 bases, J lost 4 bases, and 5 bases stayed unmatched. There are 16 residues in the CDR3. Germline CDR1 reads SGHRS; CDR2 reads YFSETQ. The CDR3 DNA sequence: TGCGCCAGCAGCAACGGACTAGCGGGGCCCACCGGGGAGCTGTTTTTT. Encoded protein: CASSNGLAGPTGELFF.

Written as DNA, the CDR3 is TGTGCCAGCAGCAGACTAGCGGGCGTCCCCCACGATACGCAGTATTTT. Translated: CASSRLAGVPHDTQYF. The chain is built from TRBV7-6 and TRBJ2-3; 10 nucleotides agree with TRBD2. Germline CDR1 SGHVS, CDR2 FNYEAQ. CDR3 length equals 16 residues. V was pared by 5 bases and J by 6 bases, with 11 bases of the junction left unmatched. Full variable domain (rest looked up from reference TRBV7-6 and TRBJ2-3): GAGVSQSPRYKVTKRGQDVALRCDPISGHVSLYWYRQALGQGPEFLTYFNYEAQQDKSGLPNDRFSAERPEGSISTLTIQRTEQRDSAMYRCASSRLAGVPHDTQYFGPGTRLTVL.

The V call is TRBV6-1, the J call TRBJ1-3; tentative D call: TRBD1 (5 bases). With 2 bases removed from V and 3 bases from J, the gap between germline ends came to 11 bases. The CDR3 is 15 amino acids. CDR1 is MNHNS and CDR2 is SASEGT in the germline V gene. CDR3 protein: CASSERQGHGNTIYF. CDR3 coding DNA: TGTGCCAGCAGTGAAAGGCAGGGTCATGGAAACACCATATATTTT.

This rearrangement joins TRBV25-1 to TRBJ1-4; 9 bases are shared with TRBD1. V lost 7 bases, J lost 6 bases, and 9 bases stayed unmatched. The germline gives CDR1 MGHDK, CDR2 SYGVNS. The CDR3 has 15 amino acids. CDR3 sequence: CASTKTGGLYEKLFF. The CDR3 nucleotides read TGTGCCAGCACCAAGACAGGGGGGTTATATGAAAAACTGTTTTTT.

CDR3 in DNA: TGTGCCAGCAGCCCCTGGGACAGGACCTTAAACTATGGCTACACCTTC. It is translated as CASSPWDRTLNYGYTF. This chain uses TRBV7-8 with TRBJ1-2; 8 nucleotides agree with TRBD1. V was pared by 5 bases and J by 2 bases, with 10 bases of the junction left unmatched. The CDR3 consists of 16 residues. Germline V CDR1 and CDR2: SGHVS, FQNEAQ.

The chain has TRBV4-1 and TRBJ2-5, with 9 nucleotides matching TRBD2. CDR1 and CDR2 (germline): MGHRA, YSYEKL. This CDR3 contains 16 residues. With V trimmed by 1 base and J by 4 bases, 7 bases remained unmatched. CDR3 nucleotide sequence: TGCGCCAGCAGCCAAGTGTTGACACTAGCGGGAGAGACCCAGTACTTC. As protein: CASSQVLTLAGETQYF.

This rearrangement joins TRBV21-1 to TRBJ1-1. TRBV21-1 is given as a pseudogene. CDR3 length equals 16 residues. The CDR3 reads CASSKGEESSNTEAFF. As DNA, the CDR3 is TGTGCCAGCAGCAAGGGGGAGGAGTCGTCGAACACTGAAGCTTTCTTT.

The chain links TRBV6-5 to TRBJ2-2, with TRBD2 matching 8 bases. Per the germline V gene, CDR1 is MNHEY and CDR2 is SVGAGI. The CDR3 is 13 residues long. The J segment lost 7 bases and the V segment lost 10 bases, leaving 8 bases of the junction unmatched. CDR3 residues: CATSGGRGGELFF. Written as DNA, the CDR3 is TGTGCCACCAGCGGGGGTCGTGGCGGGGAGCTGTTTTTT.

The gene calls are TRBV7-9 and TRBJ2-5; no reliable D call. The V end was cut by 2 bases, the J end by 4 bases, with 8 bases between. The CDR3 totals 13 residues. Germline-derived CDR1 and CDR2 are SEHNR and FQNEAQ (reference sequence). As DNA, the CDR3 is TGTGCCAGCAGCTTAACCAACGGAGAGACCCAGTACTTC. Translated, it gives CASSLTNGETQYF.

The rearrangement uses TRBV21-1 and TRBJ2-2; the D call TRBD1 from the table was never checked on the DNA. TRBV21-1 is described as a pseudogene. The CDR3 is made up of 15 amino acids. Here the CDR3 reads CASTGNRGPTGELFF. The CDR3 DNA sequence: TGTGCCAGCACCGGTAACAGGGGGCCTACCGGGGAGCTGTTTTTT.

The CDR3, as DNA: TGTGCCAGCAGCCAGCGGGGGGGGCTGAAGGAGACCCAGTACTTC. Translated: CASSQRGGLKETQYF. This rearrangement joins TRBV3-1 (or the pseudogene TRBV3-2) to TRBJ2-5; 9 bases align to TRBD2. V gave up 3 bases and J gave up 5 bases; unmatched junction bases: 7. The CDR3 runs 15 residues. Germline-derived CDR1 and CDR2 are LGHDT and YNNKEL (reference sequence).

The gene calls are TRBV3-1 (or the pseudogene TRBV3-2) and TRBJ1-1; no definite D call. The CDR3 has 13 amino acids. Trimming removed 1 base from V and 12 bases from J, with 15 bases in between. CDR1 is LGHDT and CDR2 is YNNKEL in the germline V gene (reference sequence). The CDR3 sequence: CASSQVATADSFF. As DNA, the CDR3 is TGTGCCAGCAGCCAAGTAGCGACGGCCGATTCTTTCTTT.

The chain recombines TRBV9 with TRBJ2-6; D unclear. This CDR3 is 13 amino acids long. CDR1 SGDLS and CDR2 YYNGEE come from the germline V gene. Deletions cut 5 bases from V and 2 bases from J, with 5 bases between. CDR3 in DNA: TGTGCCAGCAGTCTAACTGGGGCCAACGTCCTGACTTTC. Protein product: CASSLTGANVLTF.

The chain is built from TRBV5-1 and TRBJ2-7, with 7 bases identical to TRBD2. V was pared by 0 bases and J by 0 bases, with 6 bases of the junction left unmatched. The CDR3 is 16 amino acids. Germline-derived CDR1 and CDR2 are SGHRS and YFSETQ. The CDR3 nucleotides read TGCGCCAGCAGCTTGGCCCTAGCGGTGAGCTCCTACGAGCAGTACTTC. Translating it yields CASSLALAVSSYEQYF.

The chain employs TRBV18 and TRBJ2-1; the match to TRBD2 covers 13 bases. CDR1 is KGHSH, CDR2 LQKENI, per germline. This CDR3 has 16 residues. Trimming took 1 base from V and 14 from J; bases not matched to a gene: 11. CDR3 protein: CASSPQTGLAGDEEFF. The CDR3, as DNA: TGTGCCAGCTCACCACAAACTGGACTAGCGGGAGACGAAGAGTTCTTC. The full variable domain, with the rest looked up from reference TRBV18 and TRBJ2-1, is NAGVMQNPRHLVRRRGQEARLRCSPMKGHSHVYWYRQLPEEGLKFMVYLQKENIIDESGMPKERFSAEFPKEGPSILRIQQVVRGDSAAYFCASSPQTGLAGDEEFFGPGTRLTVL.

This clone was counted once. The CDR3: CASSPMREVYEQYF. As DNA, the CDR3 is TGTGCCAGCTCACCGATGCGGGAGGTCTACGAGCAGTACTTC. The chain has TRBV18 and TRBJ2-7, with 8 nucleotides matching TRBD2. Germline CDR1 is KGHSH and CDR2 is LQKENI. V shed 3 bases, J shed 3 bases, and the junction held 4 bases outside the gene matches. The CDR3 runs to 14 residues.

The CDR3 loop is CASSSNSFGYGYTF. The CDR3 nucleotides are TGTGCCAGCAGTTCCAATTCTTTCGGGTATGGCTACACCTTC. The gene calls are TRBV28 and TRBJ1-2; D gene uncertain. The germline V and J ends were trimmed by 4 bases and 5 bases, with 14 bases remaining between them. Germline loops: CDR1 MDHEN, CDR2 SYDVKM. The CDR3 is made up of 14 amino acids.

This clone was counted only a few times. The chain recombines TRBV27 with TRBJ2-5, with 9 bases identical to TRBD2. The germline V gene has CDR1 MNHEY and CDR2 SMNVEV (reference sequence). The CDR3 sequence is 16 residues long. V shed 5 bases, J shed 1 base, and the junction held 8 bases outside the gene matches. The CDR3 DNA follows: TGTGCCAGCAGTCACAGACTAGCGGTCACCCAAGAGACCCAGTACTTC. Residues: CASSHRLAVTQETQYF.

This clone was seen a handful of times. The rearrangement links TRBV5-4 to TRBJ2-7; the match to TRBD1 covers 7 bases. The CDR3 runs 15 residues. Germline V CDR1 and CDR2: SGHNT, YYREEE (reference sequence). V dropped 3 bases and J dropped 3; count of bases not matched to a gene: 9. The CDR3 reads CASSSQRGQDYEQYF. CDR3 nucleotides: TGTGCCAGCAGCTCCCAAAGGGGGCAAGACTACGAGCAGTACTTC.

V gene TRBV12-3 or TRBV12-4 combines with J gene TRBJ1-1; D is unresolved. V was shortened by 6 bases and J by 1 base, with 6 bases between the two germline ends. The CDR3 is 12 residues long. CDR3 region: CASRFRNTEAFF. The CDR3, as DNA: TGTGCCAGCAGGTTTAGGAACACTGAAGCTTTCTTT.